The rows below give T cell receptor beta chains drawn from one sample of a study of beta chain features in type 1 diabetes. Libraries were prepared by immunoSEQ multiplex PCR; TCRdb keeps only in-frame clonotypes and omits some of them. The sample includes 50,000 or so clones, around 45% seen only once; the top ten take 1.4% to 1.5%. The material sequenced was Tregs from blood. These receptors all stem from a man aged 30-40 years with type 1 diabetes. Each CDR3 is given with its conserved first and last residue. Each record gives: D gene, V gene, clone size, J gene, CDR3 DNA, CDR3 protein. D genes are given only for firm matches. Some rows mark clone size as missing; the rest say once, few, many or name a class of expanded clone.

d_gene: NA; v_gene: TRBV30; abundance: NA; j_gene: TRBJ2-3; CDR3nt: TGTGCCTGCCACCGGGGGGCTAGCACAGATACGCAGTATTTT; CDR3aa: CACHRGASTDTQYF
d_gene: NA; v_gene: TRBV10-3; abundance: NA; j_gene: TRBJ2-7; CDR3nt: TGTGCCATCAGTGAGTTGGAGGGGCGCTACGAGCAGTACTTC; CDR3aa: CAISELEGRYEQYF
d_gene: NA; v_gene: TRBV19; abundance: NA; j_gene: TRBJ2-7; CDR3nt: TGTGCCAGTAGTGCCACCCCCGGCCGACAGGCTGGGTACGAGCAGTACTTC; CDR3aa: CASSATPGRQAGYEQYF
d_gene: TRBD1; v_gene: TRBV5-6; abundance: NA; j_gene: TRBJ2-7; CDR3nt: TGTGCCAGCAGCCAGGGGACAGCTACCTACGAGCAGTACTTC; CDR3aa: CASSQGTATYEQYF
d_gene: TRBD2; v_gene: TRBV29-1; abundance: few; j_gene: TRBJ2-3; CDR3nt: TGCAGCGTTGAGGTGATGCTGGTCGGGAGGGCCGTAGATACGCAGTATTTT; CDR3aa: CSVEVMLVGRAVDTQYF
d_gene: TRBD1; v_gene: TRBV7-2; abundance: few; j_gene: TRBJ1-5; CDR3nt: TGTGCCAGCAGCTTAGAACAGGGGCGCAATCAGCCCCAGCATTTT; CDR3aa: CASSLEQGRNQPQHF
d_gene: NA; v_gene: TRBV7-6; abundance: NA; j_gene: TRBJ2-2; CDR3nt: TGTGCCAGCAGCCCGCGATTAGGGGCGAACACCGGGGAGCTGTTTTTT; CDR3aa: CASSPRLGANTGELFF
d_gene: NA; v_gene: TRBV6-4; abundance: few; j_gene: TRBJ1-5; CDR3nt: TGTGCCAGCAGCCCTGACATCGGGGGTCAGCCCCAGCATTTT; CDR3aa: CASSPDIGGQPQHF
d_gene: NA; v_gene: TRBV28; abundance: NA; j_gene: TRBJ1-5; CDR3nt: TGTGCCAGCAGTTTCATGCTAGGTTCCAATCAGCCCCAGCATTTT; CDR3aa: CASSFMLGSNQPQHF
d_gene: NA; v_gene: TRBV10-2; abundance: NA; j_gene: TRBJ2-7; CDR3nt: TGCGCCAGCGCGGACTACTACGAGCAGTACTTC; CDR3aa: CASADYYEQYF
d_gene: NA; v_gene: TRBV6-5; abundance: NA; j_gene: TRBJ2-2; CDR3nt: TGTGCCAGCAGCCGTAAAAACACCGGGGAGCTGTTTTTT; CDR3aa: CASSRKNTGELFF
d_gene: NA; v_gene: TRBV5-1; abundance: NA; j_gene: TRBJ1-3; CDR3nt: TGCGCCAGCAGCTTGAATAGTGGAAACACCATATATTTT; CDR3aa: CASSLNSGNTIYF
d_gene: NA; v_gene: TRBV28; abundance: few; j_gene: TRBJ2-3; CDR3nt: TGTGCCAGCAGAGAAGGGACTGCCGATACGCAGTATTTT; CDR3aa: CASREGTADTQYF
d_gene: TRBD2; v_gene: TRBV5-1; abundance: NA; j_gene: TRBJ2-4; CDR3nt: TGCGCCAGCAGCCTATCTAGCGGGAGTAGGGACATTCAGTACTTC; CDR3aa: CASSLSSGSRDIQYF
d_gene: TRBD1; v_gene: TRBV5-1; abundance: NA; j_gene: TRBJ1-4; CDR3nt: TGCGCCAGCAGCTCCGGACAGGGAACTGAAAAACTGTTTTTT; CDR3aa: CASSSGQGTEKLFF
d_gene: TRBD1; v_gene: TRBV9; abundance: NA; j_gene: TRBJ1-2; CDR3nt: TGTGCCAGCAGCGTAGAAGCAGGGGGGTATGATGGCTACACCTTC; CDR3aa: CASSVEAGGYDGYTF
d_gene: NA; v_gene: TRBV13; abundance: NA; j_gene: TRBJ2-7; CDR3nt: TGTGCCAGCAGCTCCGCAGGAGGGCCTGAATACGAGCAGTACTTC; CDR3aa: CASSSAGGPEYEQYF
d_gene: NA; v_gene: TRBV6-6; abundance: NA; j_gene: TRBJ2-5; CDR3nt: TGTGCCAGCAGTTACAATACAGGAGCCCAAGAGACCCAGTACTTC; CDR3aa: CASSYNTGAQETQYF
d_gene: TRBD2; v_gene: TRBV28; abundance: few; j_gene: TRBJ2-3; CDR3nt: TGTGCCAGCAGTTCGCCACGAGCGGGAGCCCAGAGAGATACGCAGTATTTT; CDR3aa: CASSSPRAGAQRDTQYF
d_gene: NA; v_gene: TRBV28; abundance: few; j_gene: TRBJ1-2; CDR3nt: TGTGCCAGCTGGGGGACTGTCTATGGCTACACCTTC; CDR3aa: CASWGTVYGYTF
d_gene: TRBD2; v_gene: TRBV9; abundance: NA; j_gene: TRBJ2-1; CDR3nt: TGTGCCAGCAGCGTAGGGTCCTCGGCTAGCGGGAGGCCAGCTAACAATGAGCAGTTCTTC; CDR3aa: CASSVGSSASGRPANNEQFF
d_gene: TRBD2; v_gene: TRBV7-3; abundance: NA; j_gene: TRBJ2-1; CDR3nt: TGTGCCAGCAGCCTCCAATCTAGCGGAGCTACCTACAATGAGCAGTTCTTC; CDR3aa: CASSLQSSGATYNEQFF
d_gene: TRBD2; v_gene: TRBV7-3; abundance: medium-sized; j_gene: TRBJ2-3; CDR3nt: TGTGCCAGCAGCCTAGCGGGAGGAGATACGCAGTATTTT; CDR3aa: CASSLAGGDTQYF
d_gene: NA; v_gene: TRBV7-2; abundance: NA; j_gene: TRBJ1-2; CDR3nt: TGTGCCAGCAGCTTAACTCGGGGGGCGAGCTATGGCTACACCTTC; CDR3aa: CASSLTRGASYGYTF
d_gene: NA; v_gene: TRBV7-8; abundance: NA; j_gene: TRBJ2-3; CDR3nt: TGTGCCAGCAGCTCCGAGCGGTTCCTAGGCACAGATACGCAGTATTTT; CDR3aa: CASSSERFLGTDTQYF
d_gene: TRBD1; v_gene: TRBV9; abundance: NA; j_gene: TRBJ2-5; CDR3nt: TGTGCCAGCAGCGCCCGGGACAGGGGGCGCGTAGAGACCCAGTACTTC; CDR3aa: CASSARDRGRVETQYF
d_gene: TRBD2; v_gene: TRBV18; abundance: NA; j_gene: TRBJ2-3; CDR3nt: TGTGCCAGCTCACCACAGGGACTAGCGGGAGTTAATACGCAGTATTTT; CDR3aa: CASSPQGLAGVNTQYF